The 27 T cell receptor beta chains given below trace back to one sample, sequenced in a study of blood T cell repertoires in COVID-19. Here immunoSEQ multiplex PCR was the method, and the copy in TCRdb shows in-frame clones only, minus some. The sample has tens of thousands of clones, roughly 88% seen once. Source material: peripheral blood. Receptors were obtained from a human donor in a cohort sampled during active COVID-19.

The chain couples TRBV4-1 to TRBJ2-7; 8 bases map to TRBD2. Germline CDR1 is MGHRA and CDR2 is YSYEKL. The trim removed 1 base at V and 4 bases at J, leaving 6 bases unmatched. This CDR3 region has 15 residues. This CDR3 reads CASSQGEREHYEQYF. CDR3 DNA: TGCGCCAGCAGCCAAGGGGAGCGGGAGCATTACGAGCAGTACTTC.

This chain uses TRBV11-2 with TRBJ1-1; 7 positions agree with TRBD1. CDR3 size: 13 residues. Trimming cost V 5 bases and J 3 bases; bases outside gene matches: 3. The V gene's germline CDR1 is SGHAT and CDR2 FQNNGV. The CDR3 bases are TGTGCCAGCAGCATTACAGGGGACACTGAAGCTTTCTTT. This codes for CASSITGDTEAFF.

The chain uses TRBV3-1 (or the pseudogene TRBV3-2) and TRBJ2-2, with a tentative D call TRBD1 (6 bases). The CDR3 has 17 amino acids. Trimming stripped 4 bases from V and 8 bases from J, with 23 bases between. Looked up from germline, CDR1 is LGHDT and CDR2 is YNNKEL (reference sequence). In DNA form, the CDR3 reads TGTGCCAGCAGCCTCCGAAGCCCCCAACAGGGTACGGGGGAGCTGTTTTTT. It is translated as CASSLRSPQQGTGELFF.

This chain links TRBV11-2 with TRBJ2-2; 9 bases match TRBD2. V lost 2 bases and J lost 6; bases outside the gene matches: 4. The CDR3 length is 15 residues. From germline, CDR1 is SGHAT and CDR2 FQNNGV. CDR3 sequence (DNA): TGTGCCAGCAGCTTACTGACTAGCGGTCCCGGGGAGCTGTTTTTT. Its translation: CASSLLTSGPGELFF.

The chain joins TRBV6-1 to TRBJ2-5, with TRBD2 matching 9 bases. The trim removed 1 base at V and 1 base at J, leaving 4 bases unmatched. Germline-derived CDR1 and CDR2 are MNHNS and SASEGT. This CDR3 has 16 amino acids. This CDR3 reads CASSEVAGAPQETQYF. For the CDR3, the DNA is TGTGCCAGCAGTGAAGTAGCGGGAGCACCCCAAGAGACCCAGTACTTC.

The chain is built from TRBV29-1 and TRBJ1-4; 9 nucleotides agree with TRBD1. Per the germline V gene, CDR1 is SQVTM and CDR2 is ANQGSEA. The J segment lost 7 bases and the V segment lost 6 bases, leaving 3 bases of the junction unmatched. CDR3 length: 12 residues. This CDR3 reads CSVKDRGEKLFF. DNA of the CDR3: TGCAGCGTGAAGGACAGGGGTGAAAAACTGTTTTTT.

This chain joins TRBV19 and TRBJ1-4, with D maybe TRBD1 (6 bases). The CDR3 is 14 amino acids. V lost 6 bases to trimming and J lost 3 bases, with 11 bases between them. Germline CDR1 is LNHDA and CDR2 is SQIVND (reference sequence). The DNA for the CDR3 is TGTGCCAGTAGGACCGACAGGTCTAATGAAAAACTGTTTTTT. Its protein is CASRTDRSNEKLFF.

V gene TRBV6-4 combines with J gene TRBJ1-5; a possible D gene is TRBD1 (6 bases). The ends were cut back, 6 bases at V and 5 bases at J, with 14 bases in the middle. The CDR3 covers 14 residues. Germline CDR1 MRHNA, CDR2 SNTAGT. CDR3 nucleotide sequence: TGTGCCAGCAGGGGACATAGGGATTATCAGCCCCAGCATTTT. Its protein is CASRGHRDYQPQHF.

The gene calls are TRBV19 and TRBJ2-7, with D perhaps matching TRBD2 (6 bases). There are 16 residues in the CDR3. CDR1 LNHDA and CDR2 SQIVND come from the germline V gene (reference sequence). The V end lost 4 bases, the J end lost 0 bases, and 16 bases lay between the germline ends. The CDR3: CASSKSTSMSSYEQYF. The CDR3, as DNA: TGTGCCAGTAGTAAATCAACTAGCATGAGCTCCTACGAGCAGTACTTC.

V and J are TRBV11-2 and TRBJ2-1; the match to TRBD2 covers 8 bases. After removal of 1 base from V and 2 bases from J, the junction contained 1 base not matched to a gene. CDR3 length: 15 residues. Germline CDR1 reads SGHAT; CDR2 reads FQNNGV. DNA for the CDR3: TGTGCCAGCAGCTTAGTCGGGGGGGCCTACAATGAGCAGTTCTTC. Its protein product is CASSLVGGAYNEQFF.

The V gene is TRBV11-2, the J gene TRBJ2-4, with 8 positions matching TRBD1. Germline V CDR1 and CDR2: SGHAT, FQNNGV. The CDR3 totals 15 residues. V lost 3 bases and J lost 7; bases outside the gene matches: 8. CDR3: CASSLGGQVTNIQYF. The CDR3 bases are TGTGCCAGCAGCTTGGGGGGACAGGTTACCAACATTCAGTACTTC.

The chain links TRBV2 to TRBJ2-7, with a possible D match to TRBD1 (5 bases). The germline CDR1 and CDR2 sequences are SNHLY and FYNNEI. The CDR3 runs to 14 residues. V lost 6 bases, J lost 2 bases, and 14 bases lay in between. CDR3 region: CASRIDSVTYEQYF. The CDR3 coding sequence is TGTGCCAGCAGGATAGACAGCGTGACCTACGAGCAGTACTTC. The whole variable domain, filled in from reference TRBV2 and TRBJ2-7, reads EPEVTQTPSHQVTQMGQEVILRCVPISNHLYFYWYRQILGQKVEFLVSFYNNEISEKSEIFDDQFSVERPDGSNFTLKIRSTKLEDSAMYFCASRIDSVTYEQYFGPGTRLTVT.

This clone has more than one count but fewer than ten. This chain links TRBV7-9 with TRBJ1-5; no definite D call. CDR3 length: 14 residues. V lost 0 bases, J lost 1 base, and 4 bases lay in between. CDR1 is SEHNR and CDR2 is FQNEAQ in the germline V gene (reference sequence). The CDR3 sequence is CASSLAESNQPQHF. The CDR3 region has the DNA TGTGCCAGCAGCTTAGCTGAGAGCAATCAGCCCCAGCATTTT.

The chain combines TRBV15 with TRBJ2-1; 9 positions match TRBD2. This CDR3 is built from 18 residues. Germline V gene lookup returns CDR1 LNHNV and CDR2 YYDKDF (reference sequence). V lost 0 bases and J lost 4; bases outside the gene matches: 10. Here the CDR3 reads CATSRDGGRGPGYNEQFF. The DNA for the CDR3 is TGTGCCACCAGCAGAGATGGCGGGAGGGGGCCGGGTTACAATGAGCAGTTCTTC.

The chain combines TRBV25-1 with TRBJ2-7, with 11 bases matching TRBD2. J lost 1 base, V lost 4 bases, and 0 bases had no gene match. CDR1 MGHDK and CDR2 SYGVNS come from the germline V gene. The CDR3 runs 14 residues. CDR3 sequence reads: CASSGTSGSYEQYF. CDR3 sequence (DNA): TGTGCCAGCAGTGGGACTAGCGGGTCCTACGAGCAGTACTTC.

The chain couples TRBV15 to TRBJ2-1; D is perhaps TRBD1 (5 bases). CDR1 is LNHNV, CDR2 YYDKDF, per germline (reference sequence). Trimming took off 1 base at V and 2 bases at J, with 9 bases between the two ends. The CDR3 loop spans 15 amino acids. Here the CDR3 DNA reads TGTGCCACCAGCAGAGTAGCAGGGACCTACAATGAGCAGTTCTTC. This translates into CATSRVAGTYNEQFF.

The V and J genes are TRBV30 and TRBJ2-7, with 7 positions matching TRBD1. The CDR3 is made up of 13 amino acids. V trimming: 4 bases; J trimming: 5 bases; junction bases outside the gene matches: 8. The V gene's germline CDR1 is GTSNPN and CDR2 SVGIG (reference sequence). The CDR3, as DNA: TGTGCCTGGAATCCGGGACAGCCCAACGAGCAGTACTTC. Protein product: CAWNPGQPNEQYF.

This clone was seen more than once but under ten times. The J gene is TRBJ2-6, the V gene TRBV4-3; D might be TRBD2 (6 bases). In germline, CDR1 is LGHNA, CDR2 YSLEER. This CDR3 comprises 16 residues. Trimming cost V 0 bases and J 4 bases, with 10 bases left between them. The chain's CDR3 is CASSQDGGNGANVLTF. The DNA of the CDR3 is TGCGCCAGCAGCCAAGATGGCGGGAACGGGGCCAACGTCCTGACTTTC.

V and J are TRBV5-6 and TRBJ1-1; TRBD1 aligns across 10 bases. This CDR3 has 14 residues. J was trimmed by 6 bases and V by 4 bases; bases with no gene match: 6. CDR1 is SGHDT and CDR2 is YYEEEE in the germline V gene. The chain's CDR3 is CASSRGQGVSEAFF. The CDR3 region has the DNA TGTGCCAGCAGCCGAGGACAGGGGGTTTCTGAAGCTTTCTTT.

The chain joins TRBV7-8 to TRBJ2-2, with TRBD1 identical over 7 bases. Germline trimming cut 0 bases from V and 8 bases from J; bases unmatched to any gene: 9. This CDR3 contains 16 residues. In germline, CDR1 is SGHVS, CDR2 FQNEAQ. CDR3 residues: CASSLARTGHRGELFF. In nucleotides, the CDR3 is TGTGCCAGCAGCTTAGCGAGGACAGGCCACAGAGGGGAGCTGTTTTTT.

The chain carries TRBV2 and TRBJ2-1; 7 bases are shared with TRBD2. CDR1 and CDR2 from the germline V gene are SNHLY and FYNNEI. V lost 6 bases to trimming and J lost 8 bases; unmatched junction nucleotides: 4. The CDR3 contains 12 residues. CDR3 residues: CASSRGGYEQFF. The DNA for the CDR3 is TGTGCCAGCAGCCGCGGGGGTTATGAGCAGTTCTTC.

The rearrangement uses TRBV6-6 and TRBJ1-2, with D perhaps matching TRBD1 (5 bases). Between the trimmed V and J ends, which lost 10 bases and 2 bases, there was a span of 11 bases. There are 12 residues in the CDR3. Germline CDR1 is MNHNY and CDR2 is SVGAGI (reference sequence). CDR3 in amino acids: CATWGQNYGYTF. CDR3 nucleotide sequence: TGTGCCACCTGGGGCCAGAACTATGGCTACACCTTC.

This rearrangement joins TRBV6-4 to TRBJ2-3, with a weak D call TRBD2 (6 bases). This CDR3 has 15 amino acids. CDR1 is MRHNA and CDR2 is SNTAGT in the germline V gene. Deletions cut 2 bases from V and 2 bases from J, with 11 bases between. CDR3 in amino acids: CASSDVASDTDTQYF. CDR3 nucleotides: TGTGCCAGCAGTGACGTGGCTAGCGACACAGATACGCAGTATTTT.

The chain is built from TRBV25-1 and TRBJ2-7; weak D call: TRBD2 (6 bases). CDR3 length: 16 amino acids. Germline assignment: CDR1 MGHDK and CDR2 SYGVNS. Trimming removed 1 base at V and 2 bases at J, with 15 bases between. This chain's CDR3 is CASSESGGAGAYEQYF. In DNA, the CDR3 is TGTGCCAGCAGTGAATCGGGTGGAGCGGGTGCCTACGAGCAGTACTTC.

This chain uses TRBV4-3 with TRBJ2-1; D not resolved. Trimming took off 4 bases at V and 5 bases at J, with 15 bases between the two ends. The CDR3 is 15 residues long. Germline loops: CDR1 LGHNA, CDR2 YSLEER. This CDR3 reads CASSREYSRDNEQFF. CDR3 coding DNA: TGCGCCAGCAGCCGTGAGTACTCTCGGGACAATGAGCAGTTCTTC.

The sample holds one count of this clone. The chain combines TRBV20-1 with TRBJ2-5, with 9 bases that match TRBD1. Germline trimming cut 3 bases from V and 0 bases from J; bases unmatched to any gene: 2. The CDR3 is made up of 14 amino acids. The V gene's germline CDR1 is DFQATT and CDR2 SNEGSKA (reference sequence). CDR3 sequence reads: CSASGTGNQETQYF. The CDR3 nucleotides read TGCAGTGCTAGTGGGACAGGGAACCAAGAGACCCAGTACTTC.

The genes are TRBV18 and TRBJ2-1, with D maybe TRBD2 (5 bases). The CDR3 has 15 amino acids. The V end lost 1 base, the J end lost 1 base, and 8 bases lay between the germline ends. Looked up from germline, CDR1 is KGHSH and CDR2 is LQKENI. CDR3 DNA sequence: TGTGCCAGCTCACCACAGGGAGTATCCTACAATGAGCAGTTCTTC. Amino acid sequence: CASSPQGVSYNEQFF.